This TCR beta chain comes out of a study of identical twins. Whole-study findings and limits: The analysis was cross-sectional rather than longitudinal within donors.

This clonotype was detected many times. What it binds is unknown. V was trimmed by 2 bases and J by 4 bases, leaving 17 bases between them. This CDR3 contains 16 residues. Germline CDR1 PRHDT, CDR2 FYEKMQ (reference sequence). TCRdb processed the 5' RACE reads anew with MiXCR; each CDR3 protein has one entry. This table has roughly 250,000 distinct CDR3 sequences, more than 13% appearing once. J is TRBJ1-2 and V is TRBV13; D may be TRBD1 (5 bases). The sample was memory (CD45RO+) T cells sorted from blood. The sequence was collected from a woman under 30 in good health. The CDR3: CASSLPATGDPYGYTF. The DNA of the CDR3 is TGTGCCAGCAGCTTACCGGCCACCGGGGACCCCTATGGCTACACCTTC.